This TCR beta chain appears in the sequencing data of a study of blood T cell repertoires in COVID-19. About the study: Spain, Italy and the United States supplied samples that represented acute and convalescent COVID-19. The analysed material was cDNA or gDNA that came from T cells, B-cell-depleted T cells, or PBMCs.

Original handling: Reference gene primer amplification in the assay estimated nucleated cell counts. Data came from immunoSEQ multiplex PCR; TCRdb stores just in-frame clones and leaves some out. Clonal size and the V and J genes are those of that table, whereas D and trimming came from the DNA. The table shows about 190,000 clones, with approximately 86% occurring only once. CDR1 is MDHEN and CDR2 is SYDVKM in the germline V gene. V dropped 1 base and J dropped 8 bases, with 6 bases sitting between them. This CDR3 has 12 amino acids. The sample was peripheral blood. This clonotype was obtained from a man under 40 with acute or convalescent COVID-19. This chain links TRBV28 with TRBJ2-1; no clear D. The CDR3: CASSLSTDEQFF. The DNA for the CDR3 is TGTGCCAGCAGTTTATCCACGGATGAGCAGTTCTTC.